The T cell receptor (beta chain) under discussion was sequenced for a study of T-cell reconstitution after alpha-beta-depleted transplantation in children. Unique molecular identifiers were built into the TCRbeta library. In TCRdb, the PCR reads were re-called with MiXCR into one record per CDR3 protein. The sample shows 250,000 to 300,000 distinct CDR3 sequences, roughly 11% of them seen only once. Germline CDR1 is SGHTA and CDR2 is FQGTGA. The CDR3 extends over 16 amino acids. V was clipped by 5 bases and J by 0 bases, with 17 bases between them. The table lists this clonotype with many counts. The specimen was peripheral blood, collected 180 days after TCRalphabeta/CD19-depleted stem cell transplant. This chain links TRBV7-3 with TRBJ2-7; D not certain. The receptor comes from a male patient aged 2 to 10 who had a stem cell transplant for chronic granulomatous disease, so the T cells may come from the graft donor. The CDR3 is CASSPRGRSGSYEQYF. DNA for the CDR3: TGTGCCAGCAGCCCCCGAGGACGATCTGGCTCCTACGAGCAGTACTTC.